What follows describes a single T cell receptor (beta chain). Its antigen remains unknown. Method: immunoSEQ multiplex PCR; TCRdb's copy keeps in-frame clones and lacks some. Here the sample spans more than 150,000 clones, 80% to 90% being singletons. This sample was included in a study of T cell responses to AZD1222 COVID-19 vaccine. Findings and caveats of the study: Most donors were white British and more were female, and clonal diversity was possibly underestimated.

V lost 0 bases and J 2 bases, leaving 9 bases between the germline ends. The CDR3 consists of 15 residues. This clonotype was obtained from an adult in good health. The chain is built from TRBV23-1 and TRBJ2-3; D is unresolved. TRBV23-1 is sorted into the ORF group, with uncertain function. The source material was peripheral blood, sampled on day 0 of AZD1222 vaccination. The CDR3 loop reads CASSQSPGPTDTQYF. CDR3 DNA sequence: TGCGCCAGCAGTCAATCTCCAGGCCCCACAGATACGCAGTATTTT.